This T cell receptor (beta chain) derives from a study of T cells in Graves' hyperthyroidism and ophthalmopathy. On this clonotype itself: No antigen is known for it.

The study, taken as a whole, reports: Blood also held most thyroid clonotypes expanded beyond 0.001.

Germline V gene data show CDR1 as DFQATT and CDR2 as SNEGSKA (reference sequence). CDR3 size: 11 residues. Trimming removed 6 bases from V and 15 bases from J; junction bases left unmatched: 9. From RNA transcripts, TCR beta CDR3 regions were amplified. TCR CDR3 underwent first-round RT-PCR with the HTBI primer set. One entry per CDR3 protein results from TCRdb running MiXCR on the multiplex PCR reads. The sample yields about 320,000 distinct CDR3 sequences, around 17% seen once. The receptor comes from a man under 40 with Graves' hyperthyroidism. V usage is TRBV20-1 and J usage is TRBJ2-1; 9 nucleotides agree with TRBD2. The specimen sequenced was blood. CDR3 nucleotide sequence: TGCAGTGCCACTACCGGGACTAGCCTGTTCTTC. Its protein product is CSATTGTSLFF.